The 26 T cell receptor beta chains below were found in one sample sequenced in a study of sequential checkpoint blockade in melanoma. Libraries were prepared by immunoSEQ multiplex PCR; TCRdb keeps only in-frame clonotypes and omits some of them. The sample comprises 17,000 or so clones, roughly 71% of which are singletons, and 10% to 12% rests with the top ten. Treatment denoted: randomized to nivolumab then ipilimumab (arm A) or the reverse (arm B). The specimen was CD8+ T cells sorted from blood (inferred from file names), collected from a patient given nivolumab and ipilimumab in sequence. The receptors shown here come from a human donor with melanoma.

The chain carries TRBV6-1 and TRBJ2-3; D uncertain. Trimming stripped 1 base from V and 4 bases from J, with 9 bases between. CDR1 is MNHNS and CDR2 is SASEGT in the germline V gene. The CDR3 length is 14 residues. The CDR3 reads CASSEVPRSDTQYF. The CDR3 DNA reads TGTGCCAGCAGTGAAGTCCCCCGGTCAGATACGCAGTATTTT.

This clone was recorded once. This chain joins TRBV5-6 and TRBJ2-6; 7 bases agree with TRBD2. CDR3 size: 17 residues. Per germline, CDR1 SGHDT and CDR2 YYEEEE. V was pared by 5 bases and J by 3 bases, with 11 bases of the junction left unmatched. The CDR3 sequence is CASSWGPGGSGANVLTF. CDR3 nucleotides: TGTGCCAGCAGTTGGGGTCCCGGCGGGAGTGGGGCCAACGTCCTGACTTTC.

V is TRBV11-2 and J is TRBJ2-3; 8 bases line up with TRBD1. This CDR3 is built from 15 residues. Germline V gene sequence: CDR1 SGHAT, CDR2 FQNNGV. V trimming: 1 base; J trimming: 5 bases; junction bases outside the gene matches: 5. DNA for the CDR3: TGTGCCAGCAGCTTAGGGGACAGGATACTAGATACGCAGTATTTT. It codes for CASSLGDRILDTQYF.

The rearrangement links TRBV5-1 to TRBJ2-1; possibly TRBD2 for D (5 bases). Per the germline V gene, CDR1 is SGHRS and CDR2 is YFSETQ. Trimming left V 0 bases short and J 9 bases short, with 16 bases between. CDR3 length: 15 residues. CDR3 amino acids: CASSLVRGLRAEQFF. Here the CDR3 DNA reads TGCGCCAGCAGCTTGGTACGGGGTTTGAGGGCTGAGCAGTTCTTC.

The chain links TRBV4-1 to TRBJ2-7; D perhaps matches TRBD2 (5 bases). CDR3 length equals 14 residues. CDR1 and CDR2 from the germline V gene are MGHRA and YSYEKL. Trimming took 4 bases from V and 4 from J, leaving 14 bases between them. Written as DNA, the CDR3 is TGCGCCAGCAGCCGTGGACTTCCATCATACGAGCAGTACTTC. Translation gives CASSRGLPSYEQYF.

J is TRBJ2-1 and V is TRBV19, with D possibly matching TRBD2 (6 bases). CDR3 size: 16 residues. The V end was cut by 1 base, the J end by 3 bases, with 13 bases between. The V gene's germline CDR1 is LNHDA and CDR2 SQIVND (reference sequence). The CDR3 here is CASSIVAVSYYNEQFF. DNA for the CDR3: TGTGCCAGTAGTATAGTAGCGGTATCATACTACAATGAGCAGTTCTTC.

The CDR3 region is CATGTTGGRAEAFF. The CDR3 DNA reads as TGTGCCACAGGGACTACAGGAGGGAGAGCTGAAGCTTTCTTT. The chain has TRBV10-3 and TRBJ1-1, with a tentative D call TRBD1 (5 bases). Germline values: CDR1 ENHRY, CDR2 SYGVKD. Trimming shortened V by 10 bases and J by 6 bases, and 21 bases separated the two germline ends. The CDR3 has 14 residues.

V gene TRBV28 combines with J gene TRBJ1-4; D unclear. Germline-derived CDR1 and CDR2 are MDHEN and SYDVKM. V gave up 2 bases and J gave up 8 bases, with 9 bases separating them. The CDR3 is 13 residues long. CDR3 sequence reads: CASSLTPREKLFF. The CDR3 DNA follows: TGTGCCAGCAGTTTAACCCCCCGGGAAAAACTGTTTTTT.

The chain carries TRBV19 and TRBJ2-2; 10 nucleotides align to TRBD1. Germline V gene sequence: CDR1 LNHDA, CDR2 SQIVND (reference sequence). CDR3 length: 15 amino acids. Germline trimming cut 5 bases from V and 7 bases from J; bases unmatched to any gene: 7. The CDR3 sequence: CASSLTGGKGGELFF. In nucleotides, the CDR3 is TGTGCCAGTAGTTTGACAGGGGGCAAAGGCGGGGAGCTGTTTTTT.

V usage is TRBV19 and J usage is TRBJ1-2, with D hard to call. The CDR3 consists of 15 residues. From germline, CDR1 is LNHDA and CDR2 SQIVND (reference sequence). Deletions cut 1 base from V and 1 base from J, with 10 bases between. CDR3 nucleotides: TGTGCCAGTAGTATAGTCCGACACGATAACTATGGCTACACCTTC. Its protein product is CASSIVRHDNYGYTF.

CDR3 residues: CASSQGTGYGYTF. CDR3 bases: TGTGCCAGCAGCCAAGGGACAGGGTATGGCTACACCTTC. The chain couples TRBV7-9 to TRBJ1-2; 9 bases align to TRBD1. Germline V CDR1 and CDR2: SEHNR, FQNEAQ (reference sequence). The CDR3 consists of 13 residues. V gave up 5 bases and J gave up 5 bases; unmatched junction bases: 3.

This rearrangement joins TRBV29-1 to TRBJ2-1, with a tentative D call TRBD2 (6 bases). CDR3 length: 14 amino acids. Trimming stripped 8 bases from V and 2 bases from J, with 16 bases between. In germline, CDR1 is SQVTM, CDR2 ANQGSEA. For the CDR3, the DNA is TGCAGCTTCCTCCGGGACTCAACCTACAATGAGCAGTTCTTC. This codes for CSFLRDSTYNEQFF.

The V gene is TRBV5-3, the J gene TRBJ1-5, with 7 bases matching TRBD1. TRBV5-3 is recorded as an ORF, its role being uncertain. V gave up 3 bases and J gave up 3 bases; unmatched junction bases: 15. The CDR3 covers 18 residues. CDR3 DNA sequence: TGTGCCAGAAGCTCCACCGGGTCGGGGACAGTGATCAATCAGCCCCAGCATTTT. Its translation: CARSSTGSGTVINQPQHF.

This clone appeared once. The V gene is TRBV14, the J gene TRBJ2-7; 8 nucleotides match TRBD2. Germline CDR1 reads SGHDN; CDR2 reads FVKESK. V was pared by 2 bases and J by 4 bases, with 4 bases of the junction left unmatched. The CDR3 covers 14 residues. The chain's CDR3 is CASSQQRELYEQYF. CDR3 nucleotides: TGTGCCAGCAGCCAACAGCGGGAGCTTTACGAGCAGTACTTC.

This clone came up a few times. CDR3: CASSGQGTLAYGYTF. The CDR3 coding sequence is TGTGCCAGCAGCGGACAGGGGACATTGGCCTATGGCTACACCTTC. The rearrangement links TRBV7-9 to TRBJ1-2; 9 nucleotides match TRBD1. The trim removed 5 bases at V and 4 bases at J, leaving 8 bases unmatched. Germline CDR1 SEHNR, CDR2 FQNEAQ (reference sequence). The length of the CDR3 is 15 residues.

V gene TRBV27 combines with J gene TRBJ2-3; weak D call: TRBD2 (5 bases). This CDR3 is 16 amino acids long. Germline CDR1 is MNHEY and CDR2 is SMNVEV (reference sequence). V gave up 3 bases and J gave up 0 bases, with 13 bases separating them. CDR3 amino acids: CASSFLRETSTDTQYF. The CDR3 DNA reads TGTGCCAGCAGTTTTCTGAGGGAGACTAGCACAGATACGCAGTATTTT.

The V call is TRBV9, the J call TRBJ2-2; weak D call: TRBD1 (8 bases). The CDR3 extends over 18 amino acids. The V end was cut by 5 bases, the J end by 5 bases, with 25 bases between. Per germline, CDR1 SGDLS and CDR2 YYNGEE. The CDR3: CASSRRPQRDRTTGELFF. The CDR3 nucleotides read TGTGCCAGCAGTAGGCGGCCACAGCGGGACAGGACTACCGGGGAGCTGTTTTTT.

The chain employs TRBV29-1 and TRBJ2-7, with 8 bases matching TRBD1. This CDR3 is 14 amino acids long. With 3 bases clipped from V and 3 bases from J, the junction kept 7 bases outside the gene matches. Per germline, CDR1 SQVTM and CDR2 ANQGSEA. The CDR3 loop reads CSVDQQGEGYEQYF. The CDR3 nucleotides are TGCAGCGTTGACCAACAGGGGGAAGGCTACGAGCAGTACTTC.

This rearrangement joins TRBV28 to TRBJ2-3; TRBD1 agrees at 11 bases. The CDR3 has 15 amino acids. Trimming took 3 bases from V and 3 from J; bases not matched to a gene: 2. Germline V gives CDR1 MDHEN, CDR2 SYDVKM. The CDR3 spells CASSLGQGGTDTQYF. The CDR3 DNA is TGTGCCAGCAGTTTGGGACAGGGGGGGACAGATACGCAGTATTTT.

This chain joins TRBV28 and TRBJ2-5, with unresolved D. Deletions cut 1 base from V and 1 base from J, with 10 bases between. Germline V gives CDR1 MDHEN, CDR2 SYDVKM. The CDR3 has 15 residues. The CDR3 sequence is CASSLSINSQETQYF. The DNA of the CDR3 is TGTGCCAGCAGTTTATCTATTAACAGCCAAGAGACCCAGTACTTC.

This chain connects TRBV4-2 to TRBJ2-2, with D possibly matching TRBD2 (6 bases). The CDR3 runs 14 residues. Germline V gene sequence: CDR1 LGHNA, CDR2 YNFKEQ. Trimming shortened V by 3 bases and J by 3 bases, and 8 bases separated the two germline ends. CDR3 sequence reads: CASSHPGDTGELFF. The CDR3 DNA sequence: TGTGCCAGCAGCCATCCGGGGGACACCGGGGAGCTGTTTTTT.

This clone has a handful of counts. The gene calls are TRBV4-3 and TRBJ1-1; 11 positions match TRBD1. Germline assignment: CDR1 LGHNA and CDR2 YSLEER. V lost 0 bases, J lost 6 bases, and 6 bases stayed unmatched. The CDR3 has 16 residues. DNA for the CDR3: TGCGCCAGCAGCCAAGAGGTGGACAGGGGGCTGTCTGAAGCTTTCTTT. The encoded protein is CASSQEVDRGLSEAFF.

The CDR3 loop reads CASSLVVSGSALSYEQYF. The CDR3 DNA follows: TGCGCCAGCAGCTTGGTAGTTAGCGGGTCCGCACTCTCCTACGAGCAGTACTTC. The chain recombines TRBV5-1 with TRBJ2-7; TRBD2 agrees at 7 bases. CDR3 length: 18 amino acids. J was trimmed by 0 bases and V by 0 bases; bases with no gene match: 12. Germline CDR1 SGHRS, CDR2 YFSETQ. Full variable domain (missing parts from reference TRBV5-1 and TRBJ2-7): KAGVTQTPRYLIKTRGQQVTLSCSPISGHRSVSWYQQTPGQGLQFLFEYFSETQRNKGNFPGRFSGRQFSNSRSEMNVSTLELGDSALYLCASSLVVSGSALSYEQYFGPGTRLTVT.

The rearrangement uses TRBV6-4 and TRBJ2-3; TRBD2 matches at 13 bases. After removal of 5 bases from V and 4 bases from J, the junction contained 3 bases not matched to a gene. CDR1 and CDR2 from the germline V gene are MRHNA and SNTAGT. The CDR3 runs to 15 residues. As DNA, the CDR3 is TGTGCCAGCAGTCTTACTAGCGGGGGGGCAGATACGCAGTATTTT. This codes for CASSLTSGGADTQYF.

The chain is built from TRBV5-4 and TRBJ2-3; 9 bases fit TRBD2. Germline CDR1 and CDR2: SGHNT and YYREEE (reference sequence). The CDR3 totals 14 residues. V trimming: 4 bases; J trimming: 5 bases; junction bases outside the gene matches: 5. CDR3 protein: CASSRREGVDTQYF. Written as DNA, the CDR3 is TGTGCCAGCAGCAGGCGGGAGGGAGTAGATACGCAGTATTTT.

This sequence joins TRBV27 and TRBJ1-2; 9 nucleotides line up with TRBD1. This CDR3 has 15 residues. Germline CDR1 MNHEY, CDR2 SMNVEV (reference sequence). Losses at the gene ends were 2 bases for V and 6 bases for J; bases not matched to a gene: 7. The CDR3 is CASSLNRGLRDGYTF. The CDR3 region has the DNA TGTGCCAGCAGTTTAAACAGGGGGCTTAGGGATGGCTACACCTTC.